Sequencing of this T cell receptor beta chain was carried out in a study of T-cell memory formation after mild COVID-19. The wider study: TCR clusters were largely donor specific.

Germline V gives CDR1 LGHDT, CDR2 YNNKEL (reference sequence). There are 11 residues in the CDR3. V shed 7 bases and J shed 10 bases, with 13 bases lying between them. TCRdb used MiXCR to reprocess the 5' RACE reads, holding one entry per CDR3 protein. In the table there are fewer than 250,000 distinct CDR3 sequences, around 25% of which are singletons. The V gene is TRBV3-1, the J gene TRBJ1-1, with D possibly being TRBD1 (5 bases). This TCR was sampled from an adult woman who had mild COVID-19 (a few samples of this study predate the infection). Cell type and time point are not known. Sequencing input: PBMCs or a T cell subset sorted from them (not recorded which). DNA of the CDR3: TGTGCCAGCACTCAGGGTTATGGAGCTTTCTTT. Protein: CASTQGYGAFF.